Listed below are T cell receptor beta chains from one sample, sequenced in a study of blood T cell repertoires in COVID-19. Profiled with immunoSEQ multiplex PCR; TCRdb holds only in-frame clones, not every one. The sample holds roughly 300,000 clones; more than 75% are singletons and the top ten take around 9.3%. The sample taken for sequencing was PBMCs or T cells enriched from blood (not recorded which). These receptor sequences come from a young woman who had recovered from COVID-19. Both conserved end residues are part of each CDR3. A D gene is named only where the DNA matches it firmly. The size field is filled for only some rows; it gives once, few, many or a size class.

CASSIDTVYYEQYF TGTGCCAGTAGTATCGACACAGTATACTACGAGCAGTACTTC TRBJ2-7 TRBV19 - -
CASRNPGLEEQYF TGTGCCAGCAGGAATCCGGGACTAGAGGAGCAGTACTTC TRBJ2-7 TRBV27 TRBD2 -
CASSIYRTGGSFPYEQYF TGTGCCAGTAGTATTTACCGGACAGGGGGTTCCTTTCCCTACGAGCAGTACTTC TRBJ2-7 TRBV19 TRBD1 -
CASSVEVPDTQYF TGTGCCAGCAGCGTTGAGGTCCCAGATACGCAGTATTTT TRBJ2-3 TRBV9 - -
CASSLRGYGYTF TGTGCCAGCAGTCTACGGGGCTATGGCTACACCTTC TRBJ1-2 TRBV27 - -
CASSPLTENYGYTF TGTGCCAGCAGCCCGCTGACAGAGAACTATGGCTACACCTTC TRBJ1-2 TRBV5-6 - -
CASSRTANTEAFF TGTGCCAGTAGTAGGACAGCTAACACTGAAGCTTTCTTT TRBJ1-1 TRBV19 - -
CASSYRGGEKLFF TGTGCCAGCAGTTACAGAGGGGGAGAAAAACTGTTTTTT TRBJ1-4 TRBV6-2/TRBV6-3 - -
CASSLGGLGYTF TGTGCCAGCAGCTTAGGGGGCCTTGGCTACACCTTC TRBJ1-2 TRBV7-8 - -
CASSLMIPGQGTDTQYF TGTGCCAGCTCACTGATGATACCGGGACAGGGCACAGATACGCAGTATTTT TRBJ2-3 TRBV18 TRBD1 -
CASSATTGTVTGANVLTF TGTGCCAGCAGCGCAACTACGGGGACAGTGACTGGGGCCAACGTCCTGACTTTC TRBJ2-6 TRBV11-3 TRBD1 once
CANEPYSAEAFF TGTGCCAACGAACCTTACAGTGCCGAAGCTTTCTTT TRBJ1-1 TRBV7-9 - -
CASSYSTGEAFF TGTGCCAGCAGTTACTCCACTGGTGAAGCTTTCTTT TRBJ1-1 TRBV6-5 - -
CASSFRGLGNQPQHF TGTGCCAGCAGTTTCAGGGGGCTTGGCAATCAGCCCCAGCATTTT TRBJ1-5 TRBV28 TRBD1 -
CAIRGGGTHEQYF TGTGCCATAAGGGGGGGAGGAACCCACGAGCAGTACTTC TRBJ2-7 TRBV28 - -
CSVGADYTEAFF TGCAGCGTTGGAGCAGACTACACTGAAGCTTTCTTT TRBJ1-1 TRBV29-1 - -
CASSILYNEQFF TGTGCCAGTAGTATCCTATACAATGAGCAGTTCTTC TRBJ2-1 TRBV19 - -
CASRGAVAGGRWDTQYF TGTGCCTCCAGGGGGGCCGTAGCGGGAGGACGCTGGGATACGCAGTATTTT TRBJ2-3 TRBV10-3 TRBD2 -
CASSFRGRTEAFF TGCGCCAGCAGCTTCCGGGGAAGGACTGAAGCTTTCTTT TRBJ1-1 TRBV5-1 - -
CASSSDREGETQYF TGCGCCAGCAGCTCGGACCGGGAGGGGGAGACCCAGTACTTC TRBJ2-5 TRBV5-1 TRBD2 -
CASSRGGHPQETQYF TGTGCCAGTAGTCGGGGGGGACACCCCCAAGAGACCCAGTACTTC TRBJ2-5 TRBV19 TRBD2 many
CASTDRGGSLSTDTQYF TGTGCCAGTACCGACCGGGGTGGCAGCTTATCCACAGATACGCAGTATTTT TRBJ2-3 TRBV19 - -
CASSRLADKETQYF TGTGCCAGCAGCCGACTAGCGGACAAAGAGACCCAGTACTTC TRBJ2-5 TRBV3-1/TRBV3-2 TRBD2 once